This T cell receptor (beta chain) was captured by sequencing in a study of blood T cells in healthy people across ages (dated by TCRdb to between 2014 and 2016). As for the study more broadly: In model experiments, roughly one uniquely barcoded TCR beta cDNA molecule per two T cells was captured by template switching. Using deep sequencing normalized with unique cDNA molecular identifiers, the study measured how TCR beta repertoire diversity changes with age. Four age groups were formed from the donors: young (average 16 years), middle-aged (approximately 40), aged (under 70) and long-lived (approximately 80). To avoid experimental bias, donors of different ages were spread randomly across the sequencing lanes. The study analyzed two additional independent replicas of 1 million unique cDNA reads from the same blood draw for two donors, one aged 18 to 29 and one aged 80 or older. Beyond this particular receptor, the publication reports: Total diversity estimates from one million sequenced T cells were considered lower bounds and underestimates. Because profiling used bulk unsorted PBMCs, naive and antigen-experienced compartments could not be compared conclusively. There was a strong correlation between observed TCR beta diversity and the percentage of naive T cells measured by flow cytometry. The CMV infection status of donors was not known, potentially confounding age-related changes in expanded clonotypes. As age increased, observed TCR beta diversity per million T cells dropped in a roughly linear way, and a significant reduction was already evident by age around 41. Compared with the aged group, the long-lived group had more naive CD4+ T cells, fewer expanded clones and increased TCR diversity, a pattern suggesting age selection.

The approximately 39 donors, aged 6 to 90 years, were systemically healthy Caucasian individuals from Russia. About 9.1 milliliters of peripheral blood were collected from each donor into EDTA-treated Vacutainer tubes. Ficoll-Paque density-gradient centrifugation was used to isolate PBMCs, with at least 6.5 million per sample. Total RNA, at least 5.5 micrograms per sample, was extracted from PBMCs with Trizol reagent. For every donor, an aliquot of PBMCs went through flow cytometry to measure the percentages of naive CD45RAhigh/CD27high T cells. In this sample, this clonotype turned up once. Its antigen remains unidentified. The input lacks base qualities; no much larger clone sits a single base away. Taken from cysteine to phenylalanine, the CDR3 has 12 residues. Of the read, only the CDR3 DNA is kept; its 36 bases are in frame from base 1. Relative to germline, V is 4 bases shorter and J is 10 bases shorter, with 10 bases between their ends. The germline V gene specifies MDHEN as CDR1 and SYDVKM as CDR2.

To prepare the library, 5' RACE was applied. Data came from an Illumina HiSeq 2500. A second PCR of about 7 to 12 cycles was run with a J-beta primer mix and a sample-barcoded 5' primer. A unique molecular identifier was introduced onto each TCR beta cDNA molecule by a template-switch 5' adaptor carrying 12 random nucleotides. Each sample yielded at least 3 million CDR3-containing paired-end reads. First-strand cDNA was synthesized from all RNA with the Mint cDNA synthesis kit, primed by a TRBC-specific oligonucleotide. Following uracil-DNA glycosylase treatment, all cDNA underwent a first 18-cycle PCR with the universal primers M1SS and BC2_uni_R. The original methods were these. Normalization of each sample was performed by random selection of 1 million high-quality reads, each carrying a distinct molecular identifier. Instead of being binned into consensus sequences, reads with shared molecular identifiers were discarded. MiTCR, set to a Q25 quality threshold and the strictest error-elimination algorithm, was used for CDR3 identification, clonotype clustering and error correction. A nonparametric unseen species model using Euler transformation provided a lower-bound estimate of total TCR beta diversity. TCRdb passed the public sequencing reads through fastp at Q25 and MiXCR, retaining productive beta sequences. Each entry is one CDR3 protein sequence, shown with its most common DNA and genes. In this record, the V and J calls reflect TCRdb's handling and not the investigators' own analysis. This sample gives about 1.4 million distinct CDR3 sequences in total; around 59% of them show up just once. The top ten hold 6.5% to 8% of the sample.

The receptor was isolated from a young man in good health. Sequencing used blood. Here the chain combines TRBV28 and TRBJ2-2; matching of 5 bases hints at TRBD2 as the D gene. The CDR3 here reads CASSSGLKELFF. The sequenced DNA: TGTGCCAGCAGTTCCGGACTTAAGGAGCTGTTTTTT.